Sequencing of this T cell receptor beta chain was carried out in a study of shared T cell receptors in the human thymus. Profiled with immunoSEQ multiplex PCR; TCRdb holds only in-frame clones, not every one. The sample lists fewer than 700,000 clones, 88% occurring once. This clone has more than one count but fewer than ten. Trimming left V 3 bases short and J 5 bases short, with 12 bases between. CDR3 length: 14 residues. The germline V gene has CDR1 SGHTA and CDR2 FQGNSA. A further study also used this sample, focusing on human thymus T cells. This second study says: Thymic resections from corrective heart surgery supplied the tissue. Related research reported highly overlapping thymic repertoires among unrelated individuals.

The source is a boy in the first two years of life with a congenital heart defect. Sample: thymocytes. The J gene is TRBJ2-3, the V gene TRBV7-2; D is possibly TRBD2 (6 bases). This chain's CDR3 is CASSFQTGEDTQYF. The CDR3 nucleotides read TGTGCCAGCAGCTTTCAAACGGGGGAAGATACGCAGTATTTT. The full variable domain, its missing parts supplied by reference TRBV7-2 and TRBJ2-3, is GAGVSQSPSNKVTEKGKDVELRCDPISGHTALYWYRQSLGQGLEFLIYFQGNSAPDKSGLPSDRFSAERTGGSVSTLTIQRTQQEDSAVYLCASSFQTGEDTQYFGPGTRLTVL.